Shown below are 32 T cell receptor beta chains from a single sample sequenced in a study of T cell responses to AZD1222 COVID-19 vaccine. Some clones are missing from TCRdb's copy, which holds only in-frame ones; the method was immunoSEQ multiplex PCR. There are roughly 90,000 clones in the sample; around nine tenths occur only once, and 3.5% to 5% lies in the top ten. This specimen was peripheral blood, taken on day 0 of MenACWY control vaccination. The receptor source for this set is an adult in good health.

The chain recombines TRBV27 with TRBJ2-2; 8 nucleotides line up with TRBD1. The CDR3 runs to 12 residues. Germline V gives CDR1 MNHEY, CDR2 SMNVEV (reference sequence). V gave up 6 bases and J gave up 9 bases; unmatched junction bases: 3. Written as DNA, the CDR3 is TGTGCCAGCAGCAGGACAGGGCGGGAGCTGTTTTTT. This codes for CASSRTGRELFF.

The gene calls are TRBV27 and TRBJ2-7; the D gene could be TRBD1 or TRBD2 (5 bases each). The CDR3 runs 14 residues. Germline-derived CDR1 and CDR2 are MNHEY and SMNVEV (reference sequence). DNA for the CDR3: TGTGCTTTTCTTAGACGGGGACCCTCCTACGAGCAGTACTTC. It translates to CAFLRRGPSYEQYF.

The J gene is TRBJ2-3, the V gene TRBV9; the D gene is possibly TRBD2 (6 bases). The V end was cut by 0 bases, the J end by 7 bases, with 15 bases between. CDR1 SGDLS and CDR2 YYNGEE come from the germline V gene. This CDR3 comprises 15 residues. CDR3 protein: CASSVGRGSDYTQYF. The CDR3 bases are TGTGCCAGCAGCGTAGGTCGGGGGAGTGATTATACGCAGTATTTT.

The rearrangement uses TRBV15 and TRBJ1-2; D uncertain. Germline values: CDR1 LNHNV, CDR2 YYDKDF (reference sequence). The V and J ends lost 0 bases and 4 bases respectively, with 12 bases between them. The CDR3 extends over 15 amino acids. CDR3 bases: TGTGCCACCAGCAGAGATCCTCTTCCAACCTATGGCTACACCTTC. This encodes CATSRDPLPTYGYTF.

The rearrangement uses TRBV5-5 and TRBJ1-6; no clear D. CDR3 length: 14 amino acids. From germline, CDR1 is SGHKS and CDR2 YYEKEE (reference sequence). Trimming took 1 base from V and 7 from J, leaving 9 bases between them. The CDR3 loop reads CASSLTTGNSPLHF. The CDR3 region has the DNA TGTGCCAGCAGCTTGACAACGGGGAATTCACCCCTCCACTTT.

This chain uses TRBV10-3 with TRBJ2-5; D unclear. The CDR3 covers 17 residues. Germline-derived CDR1 and CDR2 are ENHRY and SYGVKD. The V and J ends lost 0 bases and 4 bases respectively, with 18 bases between them. The CDR3 loop reads CAISESKLETRSETQYF. The CDR3 DNA reads as TGTGCCATCAGTGAGTCGAAACTGGAGACAAGGTCAGAGACCCAGTACTTC.

The chain combines TRBV21-1 with TRBJ1-2. TRBV21-1 is a listed pseudogene. The CDR3 sequence is 14 residues long. The CDR3 loop reads CASSKTRGAQGYTF. DNA of the CDR3: TGTGCCAGCAGCAAGACGAGGGGGGCGCAGGGCTACACCTTC.

DNA for the CDR3: TGTGCCAGCAGCTCAGCCGGACTTGAAGCTTTCTTT. Translating it yields CASSSAGLEAFF. The rearrangement uses TRBV7-9 and TRBJ1-1; D is ambiguous. From germline, CDR1 is SEHNR and CDR2 FQNEAQ (reference sequence). The CDR3 runs 12 residues. The ends were cut back, 4 bases at V and 7 bases at J, with 10 bases in the middle.

The chain links TRBV7-2 to TRBJ2-2; no clear D gene. Looked up from germline, CDR1 is SGHTA and CDR2 is FQGNSA. The ends were cut back, 4 bases at V and 7 bases at J, with 10 bases in the middle. This CDR3 contains 13 residues. CDR3 in amino acids: CASSSGYIGELFF. The CDR3 DNA is TGTGCCAGCAGCTCGGGTTACATCGGGGAGCTGTTTTTT. Combining the CDR3 with reference TRBV7-2 and TRBJ2-2 gives the whole variable domain GAGVSQSPSNKVTEKGKDVELRCDPISGHTALYWYRQSLGQGLEFLIYFQGNSAPDKSGLPSDRFSAERTGGSVSTLTIQRTQQEDSAVYLCASSSGYIGELFFGEGSRLTVL.

This clone was seen a handful of times. The V call is TRBV3-1 (or the pseudogene TRBV3-2), the J call TRBJ1-5; a possible D gene is TRBD1 (5 bases). V was trimmed by 0 bases and J by 6 bases, leaving 15 bases between them. The CDR3 is 16 residues long. The germline V gene encodes CDR1 LGHDT and CDR2 YNNKEL (reference sequence). The CDR3 region is CASSQDRGAGSQPQHF. Here the CDR3 DNA reads TGTGCCAGCAGCCAAGATCGTGGGGCGGGCTCTCAGCCCCAGCATTTT.

The V and J genes are TRBV27 and TRBJ2-2; the match to TRBD2 covers 8 bases. The CDR3 spans 18 residues. The germline gives CDR1 MNHEY, CDR2 SMNVEV (reference sequence). V dropped 1 base and J dropped 0; count of bases not matched to a gene: 7. The CDR3 DNA reads TGTGCCAGCAGTTTATTCGGCGGGAGGCTTGCGAACACCGGGGAGCTGTTTTTT. This translates into CASSLFGGRLANTGELFF.

This clone was found once. The chain recombines TRBV7-8 with TRBJ2-1; 8 bases fit TRBD1. V was pared by 6 bases and J by 3 bases, with 10 bases of the junction left unmatched. CDR1 is SGHVS and CDR2 is FQNEAQ in the germline V gene. The CDR3 extends over 16 amino acids. The CDR3 loop reads CASSYQSGGVYNEQFF. CDR3 coding DNA: TGTGCCAGCAGTTACCAATCAGGGGGCGTCTACAATGAGCAGTTCTTC.

CDR3 protein: CASSPQVSYEQYF. DNA for the CDR3: TGTGCCAGCAGCCCGCAAGTCTCCTACGAGCAGTACTTC. The chain links TRBV21-1 to TRBJ2-7. TRBV21-1 is shown as a pseudogene. This CDR3 has 13 residues.

This clone was observed a single time. This chain links TRBV12-3 or TRBV12-4 with TRBJ1-1, with a possible D match to TRBD1 (6 bases). This CDR3 comprises 13 residues. V was clipped by 6 bases and J by 1 base, with 9 bases between them. DNA of the CDR3: TGTGCCAGCAGCTTGACAGGGAACACTGAAGCTTTCTTT. Translated, it gives CASSLTGNTEAFF.

This clone was recorded a few times. The chain combines TRBV20-1 with TRBJ1-2; D gene ambiguous. The CDR3 spans 11 residues. The germline V gene has CDR1 DFQATT and CDR2 SNEGSKA (reference sequence). Trimming cost V 5 bases and J 6 bases, with 10 bases left between them. CDR3 DNA sequence: TGCAGTGCTCCTTTTTGGGATGGCTACACCTTC. Protein sequence: CSAPFWDGYTF.

The gene calls are TRBV6-2 or TRBV6-3 and TRBJ2-5; D is undetermined. The CDR3 is 12 amino acids. Germline values: CDR1 MNHEY, CDR2 SVGEGT. Trimming took 5 bases from V and 7 from J, leaving 11 bases between them. The CDR3 DNA is TGTGCCAGCAGTGTGACGGATCGGACCCAGTACTTC. Amino acids: CASSVTDRTQYF.

The V gene is TRBV6-5, the J gene TRBJ2-7, with a tentative D call TRBD1 (6 bases). This CDR3 contains 15 residues. V gave up 2 bases and J gave up 3 bases, with 14 bases separating them. The germline CDR1 and CDR2 sequences are MNHEY and SVGAGI. The CDR3 protein is CASSYRTDTFYEQYF. Here the CDR3 DNA reads TGTGCCAGCAGTTACCGGACAGATACCTTCTACGAGCAGTACTTC.

The chain combines TRBV9 with TRBJ2-1; D is unclear. The germline gives CDR1 SGDLS, CDR2 YYNGEE. V lost 0 bases and J lost 0, with 7 bases in between. The CDR3 contains 15 residues. The CDR3 region has the DNA TGTGCCAGCAGCGTAGAAGCGAGCTCCTACAATGAGCAGTTCTTC. Translating gives CASSVEASSYNEQFF.

V is TRBV5-4 and J is TRBJ1-1; D is uncertain. The V end was cut by 0 bases, the J end by 1 base, with 10 bases between. Germline V gene lookup returns CDR1 SGHNT and CDR2 YYREEE (reference sequence). This CDR3 comprises 15 residues. CDR3 amino acids: CASSLEGIRNTEAFF. The CDR3 DNA reads as TGTGCCAGCAGCTTGGAAGGCATACGGAACACTGAAGCTTTCTTT.

The V and J genes are TRBV3-1 (or the pseudogene TRBV3-2) and TRBJ2-3; 11 bases match TRBD2. The trim removed 2 bases at V and 4 bases at J, leaving 5 bases unmatched. The CDR3 is 16 residues long. Per the germline V gene, CDR1 is LGHDT and CDR2 is YNNKEL (reference sequence). In DNA, the CDR3 is TGTGCCAGCAGCCAACTACTAGCGGGAGACCCAGATACGCAGTATTTT. Translating gives CASSQLLAGDPDTQYF.

The chain is built from TRBV28 and TRBJ1-2, with 8 bases that match TRBD1. This CDR3 contains 14 residues. Germline V gene data show CDR1 as MDHEN and CDR2 as SYDVKM. J lost 6 bases, V lost 2 bases, and 5 bases had no gene match. CDR3 nucleotide sequence: TGTGCCAGCAGTTTAGCGGCAGGGGGCAATGGCTACACCTTC. This translates into CASSLAAGGNGYTF.

The V call is TRBV7-8, the J call TRBJ1-1; maybe TRBD1 (6 bases). Trimming took off 5 bases at V and 6 bases at J, with 10 bases between the two ends. The CDR3 is 12 amino acids. Germline CDR1 SGHVS, CDR2 FQNEAQ. As DNA, the CDR3 is TGTGCCAGCAGCCCTGACAGGCCTGAAGCTTTCTTT. It encodes CASSPDRPEAFF.

The V and J genes are TRBV7-2 and TRBJ2-2; a weak D match, TRBD2 (6 bases). Germline V gene lookup returns CDR1 SGHTA and CDR2 FQGNSA. Trimming took off 2 bases at V and 5 bases at J, with 6 bases between the two ends. The CDR3 runs 13 residues. In DNA form, the CDR3 reads TGTGCCAGCAGCTTAAGCGGGACCGGGGAGCTGTTTTTT. Translating gives CASSLSGTGELFF.

In this sample, this clone turned up a few times. This rearrangement joins TRBV28 to TRBJ1-1; D perhaps matches TRBD1 (5 bases). The CDR3 covers 16 residues. The V end lost 2 bases, the J end lost 4 bases, and 17 bases lay between the germline ends. In germline, CDR1 is MDHEN, CDR2 SYDVKM. CDR3 bases: TGTGCCAGCAGTTTAAGGGCAGGGATTGGAGGCACTGAAGCTTTCTTT. Protein: CASSLRAGIGGTEAFF. The whole variable domain, remainder taken from reference TRBV28 and TRBJ1-1, is DVKVTQSSRYLVKRTGEKVFLECVQDMDHENMFWYRQDPGLGLRLIYFSYDVKMKEKGDIPEGYSVSREKKERFSLILESASTNQTSMYLCASSLRAGIGGTEAFFGQGTRLTVV.

The rearrangement links TRBV29-1 to TRBJ2-5, with TRBD1 as a possible D gene (6 bases). In germline, CDR1 is SQVTM, CDR2 ANQGSEA. This CDR3 is 12 amino acids long. Trimming removed 7 bases at V and 5 bases at J, with 14 bases between. The CDR3: CSGSRGGETQYF. The CDR3 DNA reads as TGCAGCGGATCCAGGGGTGGGGAGACCCAGTACTTC.

This chain joins TRBV30 and TRBJ1-2; D perhaps matches TRBD1 (6 bases). This CDR3 is 12 amino acids long. V gave up 4 bases and J gave up 3 bases, with 9 bases separating them. The germline V gene has CDR1 GTSNPN and CDR2 SVGIG (reference sequence). The CDR3 region is CAWNRADYGYTF. The CDR3 DNA reads TGTGCCTGGAACAGGGCTGACTATGGCTACACCTTC.

This chain connects TRBV6-5 to TRBJ2-5, with TRBD1 matching 10 bases. CDR3 length: 14 amino acids. The germline CDR1 and CDR2 sequences are MNHEY and SVGAGI. V dropped 9 bases and J dropped 4; count of bases not matched to a gene: 8. For the CDR3, the DNA is TGTGCCAGTGACAGTGGGACAGGGGTAGAGACCCAGTACTTC. Translated, it gives CASDSGTGVETQYF.

This chain connects TRBV5-6 to TRBJ1-3, with unresolved D. Germline assignment: CDR1 SGHDT and CDR2 YYEEEE. The CDR3 runs to 15 residues. The germline V and J ends were trimmed by 4 bases and 5 bases, with 16 bases remaining between them. The CDR3: CASSPRGLRRNTIYF. DNA of the CDR3: TGTGCCAGCAGCCCCCGGGGTCTTCGGAGAAACACCATATATTTT.

This clone is judged medium-sized (0.01 to 0.1%). J is TRBJ2-7 and V is TRBV7-9; TRBD2 matches at 7 bases. The V gene end was trimmed by 0 bases and the J gene end by 7 bases; junction bases not matched to a gene: 9. The germline V gene has CDR1 SEHNR and CDR2 FQNEAQ (reference sequence). The CDR3 is 15 residues long. CDR3: CASSLAPGLSKEQYF. CDR3 nucleotide sequence: TGTGCCAGCAGCTTAGCCCCGGGACTAAGTAAAGAGCAGTACTTC.

This clone turned up a few times. V and J are TRBV4-1 and TRBJ2-7; TRBD1 or TRBD2 may be the D gene (5 bases each). From germline, CDR1 is MGHRA and CDR2 YSYEKL. Trimming cost V 4 bases and J 1 base, with 14 bases left between them. The CDR3 extends over 15 amino acids. The DNA of the CDR3 is TGCGCCAGCAGCCCGTCAGGGACCAGGTCCTACGAGCAGTACTTC. The encoded protein is CASSPSGTRSYEQYF.

CDR3 amino acids: CASSPLEAVAEAFF. In nucleotides, the CDR3 is TGTGCCAGCAGCCCACTAGAGGCCGTCGCTGAAGCTTTCTTT. V gene TRBV3-1 (or the pseudogene TRBV3-2) combines with J gene TRBJ1-1; D gene ambiguous. In germline, CDR1 is LGHDT, CDR2 YNNKEL (reference sequence). The CDR3 is 14 amino acids. Trimming pared 4 bases from V and 6 bases from J, leaving 15 bases between.

This chain links TRBV30 with TRBJ1-5, with unresolved D. The V and J ends lost 2 bases and 0 bases respectively, with 14 bases between them. This CDR3 is 16 amino acids long. The germline CDR1 and CDR2 sequences are GTSNPN and SVGIG (reference sequence). CDR3 coding DNA: TGTGCCTGGAGTTCCGGACGGATTTATAGCAATCAGCCCCAGCATTTT. Amino acid sequence: CAWSSGRIYSNQPQHF.